This T cell receptor (beta chain) was sequenced in a study of T cell responses to AZD1222 COVID-19 vaccine. Study results and limitations: Clonal diversity was possibly underestimated; the donors were predominantly white British and more often female. Among vaccine-associated CD4 TCRs, coverage spanned spike, with dominance at 160-218 and 743-854.

Of note for this clone: What it recognizes is unknown.

Some clones are missing from TCRdb's copy, which holds only in-frame ones; the method was immunoSEQ multiplex PCR. Among approximately 74,000 clones listed, 70% to 90% were seen once. CDR3 length: 15 amino acids. CDR1 is MNHNY, CDR2 SVGAGI, per germline (reference sequence). V was trimmed by 5 bases and J by 6 bases, leaving 20 bases between them. The rearrangement links TRBV6-6 to TRBJ2-7, with D maybe TRBD2 (6 bases). The source of this sequence is an adult who received the AZD1222 COVID-19 vaccine. The sequencing used peripheral blood, collected 28 days after the second AZD1222 dose. CDR3 sequence (DNA): TGTGCCAGCAGTCCCGTGGTGGGGGGTAAGGCCGAGCAGTACTTC. It specifies CASSPVVGGKAEQYF.